A single sample gave rise to the 7 T cell receptor beta chains below, sequenced in a study of shared clonotypes between healthy human individuals. Assay: immunoSEQ multiplex PCR; the TCRdb copy retains only in-frame clones and omits some. The data show 450,000 to 500,000 clones, 60% to 85% seen once. The specimen was PBMCs. Receptors originate from a woman between 40 and 50 years old in good health. Some clones in this sample may be carry-over from other donors' samples.

The chain is built from TRBV15 and TRBJ2-2; no definite D call. From germline, CDR1 is LNHNV and CDR2 YYDKDF (reference sequence). The V gene lost 3 bases and the J gene lost 6 bases, with 5 bases spanning the gap. The CDR3 totals 12 residues. The CDR3 DNA reads as TGTGCCACCAGCAGGTACGCCGGGGAGCTGTTTTTT. Its protein product is CATSRYAGELFF.

The J gene is TRBJ2-2, the V gene TRBV5-1; D is perhaps TRBD2 (5 bases). With 6 bases removed from V and 2 bases from J, the gap between germline ends came to 11 bases. Germline assignment: CDR1 SGHRS and CDR2 YFSETQ. The CDR3 runs to 14 residues. CDR3 in DNA: TGCGCCAGCAAGAAGGAGGCCAACACCGGGGAGCTGTTTTTT. Its protein product is CASKKEANTGELFF.

CDR3 loop: CASSQAVGEQETQYF. The CDR3 DNA reads TGCGCCAGCAGCCAGGCCGTGGGGGAACAAGAGACCCAGTACTTC. The chain links TRBV4-3 to TRBJ2-5, with D possibly being TRBD1 or TRBD2 (5 bases each). Germline V gives CDR1 LGHNA, CDR2 YSLEER. This CDR3 spans 15 amino acids. V shed 3 bases and J shed 2 bases, with 13 bases lying between them.

This clone was picked up a small number of times. An end of the junction differs from the germline gene, which may be a read error. The chain is built from TRBV2 and TRBJ2-7; D not certain. The CDR3 spans 13 residues. Germline CDR1 SNHLY, CDR2 FYNNEI. The CDR3 coding sequence is TGTGCCAGCACCGCGCCAAGTAGGTACGAGCAGCACTTC. It is translated as CASTAPSRYEQHF.

There are many counts of this clone. The V call is TRBV5-6, the J call TRBJ2-7; possible D gene TRBD1, 6 bases. Between the trimmed V and J ends, which lost 3 bases and 2 bases, there was a span of 12 bases. Germline loops: CDR1 SGHDT, CDR2 YYEEEE. CDR3 size: 14 residues. The CDR3 nucleotides read TGTGCCAGCAGCTATCAGCAGGGGCCCTACGAGCAGTACTTC. Translating it yields CASSYQQGPYEQYF.

The table lists this clone with a count of one. J is TRBJ1-2 and V is TRBV6-6; the match to TRBD1 covers 10 bases. The CDR3 contains 16 residues. Germline V CDR1 and CDR2: MNHNY, SVGAGI (reference sequence). Trimming removed 3 bases from V and 1 base from J; junction bases left unmatched: 5. The CDR3 reads CASSYPTGGHNYGYTF. The CDR3 DNA reads TGTGCCAGCAGTTATCCGACAGGGGGCCATAACTATGGCTACACCTTC.

The table lists this clone with a few counts. The chain is built from TRBV15 and TRBJ2-1, with D tentatively TRBD2 (6 bases). Trimming pared 6 bases from V and 7 bases from J, leaving 19 bases between. The CDR3 length is 15 residues. Germline V gene sequence: CDR1 LNHNV, CDR2 YYDKDF (reference sequence). The CDR3 loop reads CATRPYGTPGNEQFF. The CDR3 DNA is TGTGCCACCAGGCCCTACGGGACTCCGGGTAATGAGCAGTTCTTC.